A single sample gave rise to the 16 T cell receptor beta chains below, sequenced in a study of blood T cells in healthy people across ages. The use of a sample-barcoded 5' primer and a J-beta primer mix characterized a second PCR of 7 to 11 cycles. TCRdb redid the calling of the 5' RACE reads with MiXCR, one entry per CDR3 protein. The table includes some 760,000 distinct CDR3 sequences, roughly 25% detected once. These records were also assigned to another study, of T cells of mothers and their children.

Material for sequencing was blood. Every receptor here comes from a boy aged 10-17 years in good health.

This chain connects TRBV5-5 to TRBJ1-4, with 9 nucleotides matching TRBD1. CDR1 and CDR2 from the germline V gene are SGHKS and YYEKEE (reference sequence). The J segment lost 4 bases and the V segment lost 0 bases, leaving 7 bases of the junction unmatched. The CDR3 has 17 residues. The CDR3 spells CASSLDDRGKVNEKLFF. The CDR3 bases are TGTGCCAGCAGCTTGGATGACAGGGGGAAAGTTAATGAAAAACTGTTTTTT.

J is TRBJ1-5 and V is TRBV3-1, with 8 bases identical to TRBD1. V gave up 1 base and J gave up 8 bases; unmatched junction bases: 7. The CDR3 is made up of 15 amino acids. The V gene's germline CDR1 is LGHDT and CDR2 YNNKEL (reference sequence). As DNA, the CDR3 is TGTGCCAGCAGCCAAGGGACAGGGAGCTTCAAGCCCCAGCATTTT. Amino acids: CASSQGTGSFKPQHF.

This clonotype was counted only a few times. The CDR3 reads CASSFYAGGLHDEQFF. The CDR3 DNA is TGTGCCAGCAGCTTTTATGCCGGGGGACTACACGACGAGCAGTTCTTC. This rearrangement joins TRBV7-9 to TRBJ2-1, with TRBD2 matching over 7 bases. The V gene end was trimmed by 3 bases and the J gene end by 10 bases; junction bases not matched to a gene: 15. This CDR3 comprises 16 residues. CDR1 SEHNR and CDR2 FQNEAQ come from the germline V gene (reference sequence).

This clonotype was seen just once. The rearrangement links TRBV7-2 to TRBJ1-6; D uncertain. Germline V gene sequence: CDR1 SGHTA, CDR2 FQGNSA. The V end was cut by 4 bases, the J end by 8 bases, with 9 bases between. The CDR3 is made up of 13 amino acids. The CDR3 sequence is CASSSDWDSPLHF. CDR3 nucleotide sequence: TGTGCCAGCAGCTCCGATTGGGATTCACCCCTCCACTTT.

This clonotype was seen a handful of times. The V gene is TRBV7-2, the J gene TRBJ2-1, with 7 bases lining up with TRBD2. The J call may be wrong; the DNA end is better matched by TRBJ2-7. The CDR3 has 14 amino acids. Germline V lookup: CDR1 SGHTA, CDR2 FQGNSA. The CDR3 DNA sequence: TGTGCCAGCAGCCACGCTGCGGGGGTAGGGGAGCAGTACTTC. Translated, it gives CASSHAAGVGEQYF.

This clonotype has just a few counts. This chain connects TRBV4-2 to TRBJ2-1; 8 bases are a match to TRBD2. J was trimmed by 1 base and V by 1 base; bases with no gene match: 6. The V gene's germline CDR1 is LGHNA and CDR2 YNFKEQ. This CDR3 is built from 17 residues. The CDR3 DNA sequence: TGTGCCAGCAGCCAAGTTCTGTCGGGAGGGTCCTACAATGAGCAGTTCTTC. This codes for CASSQVLSGGSYNEQFF.

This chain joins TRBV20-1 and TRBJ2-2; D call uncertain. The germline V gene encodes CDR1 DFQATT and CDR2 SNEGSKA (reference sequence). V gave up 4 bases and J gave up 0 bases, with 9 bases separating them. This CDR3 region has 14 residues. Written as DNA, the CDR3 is TGCAGTGCTACCACCCCAGCGAACACCGGGGAGCTGTTTTTT. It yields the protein CSATTPANTGELFF.

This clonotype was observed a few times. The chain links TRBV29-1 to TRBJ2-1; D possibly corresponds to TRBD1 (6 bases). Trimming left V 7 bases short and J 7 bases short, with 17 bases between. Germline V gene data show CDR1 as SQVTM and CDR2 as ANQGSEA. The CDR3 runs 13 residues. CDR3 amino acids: CSAGPAGVNEQFF. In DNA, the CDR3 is TGCAGCGCAGGTCCGGCAGGGGTAAATGAGCAGTTCTTC.

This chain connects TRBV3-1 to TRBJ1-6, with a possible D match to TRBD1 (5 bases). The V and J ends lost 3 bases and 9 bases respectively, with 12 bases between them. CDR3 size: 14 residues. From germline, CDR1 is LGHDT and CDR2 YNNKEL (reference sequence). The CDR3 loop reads CASSQWGEGSPLHF. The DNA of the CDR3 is TGTGCCAGCAGCCAGTGGGGGGAGGGTTCACCCCTCCACTTT.

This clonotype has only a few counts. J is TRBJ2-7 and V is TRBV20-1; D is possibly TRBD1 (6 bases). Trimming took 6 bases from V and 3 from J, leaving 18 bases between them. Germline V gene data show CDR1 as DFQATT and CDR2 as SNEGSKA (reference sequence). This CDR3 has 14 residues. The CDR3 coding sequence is TGCAGTGCCCAGACAGGTAGTAGCATCTACGAGCAGTACTTC. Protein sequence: CSAQTGSSIYEQYF.

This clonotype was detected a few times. The CDR3 spells CASSQRQNTGELFF. The CDR3 bases are TGTGCCAGCAGCCAGAGACAGAACACCGGGGAGCTGTTTTTT. The chain uses TRBV11-2 and TRBJ2-2; the D is unclear. The germline CDR1 and CDR2 sequences are SGHAT and FQNNGV. The CDR3 runs to 14 residues. Deletions cut 5 bases from V and 1 base from J, with 8 bases between.

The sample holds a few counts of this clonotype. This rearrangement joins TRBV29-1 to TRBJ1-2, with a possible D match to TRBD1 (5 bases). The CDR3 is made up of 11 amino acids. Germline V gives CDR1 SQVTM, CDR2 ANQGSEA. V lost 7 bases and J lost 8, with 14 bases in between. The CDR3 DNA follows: TGCAGCGGGGCAGGGACGTGGGGCTACACCTTC. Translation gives CSGAGTWGYTF.

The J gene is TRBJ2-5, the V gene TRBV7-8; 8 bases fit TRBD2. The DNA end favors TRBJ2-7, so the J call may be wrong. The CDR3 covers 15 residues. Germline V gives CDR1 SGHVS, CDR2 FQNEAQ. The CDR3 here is CASSSAGGKAYEQYF. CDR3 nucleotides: TGTGCCAGCAGCTCTGCGGGGGGCAAAGCCTACGAGCAGTACTTC.

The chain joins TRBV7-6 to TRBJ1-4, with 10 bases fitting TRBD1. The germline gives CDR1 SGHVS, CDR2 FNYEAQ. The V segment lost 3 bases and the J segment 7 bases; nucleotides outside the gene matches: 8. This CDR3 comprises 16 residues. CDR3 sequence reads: CASSLGVGTGAEKLFF. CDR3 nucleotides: TGTGCCAGCAGCTTGGGTGTCGGGACAGGGGCTGAAAAACTGTTTTTT.

The CDR3 nucleotides are TGTGCCAGCAGTTTCAACCGGGGGACCCCTTACAATGAGCAGTTCTTC. Residues: CASSFNRGTPYNEQFF. This chain uses TRBV6-5 with TRBJ2-1; TRBD2 is a possible D gene (6 bases). The germline CDR1 and CDR2 sequences are MNHEY and SVGAGI. V was pared by 4 bases and J by 4 bases, with 17 bases between. The CDR3 contains 16 residues.

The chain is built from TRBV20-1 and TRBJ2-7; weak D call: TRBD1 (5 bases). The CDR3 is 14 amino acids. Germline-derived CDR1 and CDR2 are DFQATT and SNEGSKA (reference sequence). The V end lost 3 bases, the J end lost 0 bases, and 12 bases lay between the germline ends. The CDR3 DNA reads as TGCAGTGCTAGGGCCCACGACAGCTCCTACGAGCAGTACTTC. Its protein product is CSARAHDSSYEQYF.